These 16 T cell receptor beta chains were all obtained from the same sample, sequenced in a study of blood T cell repertoires in COVID-19. Using immunoSEQ multiplex PCR, the repertoire was profiled, and TCRdb retains in-frame clones only, with some absent. Among about 180,000 clones, around 86% were seen once, and the ten largest hold 2.9%. What was sequenced was peripheral blood. Receptors were obtained from a woman aged 30 to 39 with active or convalescent COVID-19.

The rearrangement joins TRBV7-2 to TRBJ1-5; 10 positions match TRBD1. V was pared by 3 bases and J by 3 bases, with 8 bases of the junction left unmatched. This CDR3 has 17 residues. Germline values: CDR1 SGHTA, CDR2 FQGNSA. The CDR3 DNA reads TGTGCCAGCAGCTTCCCCCGGGACAGGGGAAACAATCAGCCCCAGCATTTT. Protein: CASSFPRDRGNNQPQHF.

The chain employs TRBV18 and TRBJ2-5; tentative D call: TRBD1 (7 bases). The CDR3 is 14 residues long. V was pared by 4 bases and J by 4 bases, with 13 bases between. Per the germline V gene, CDR1 is KGHSH and CDR2 is LQKENI. CDR3 bases: TGTGCCAGCTCACGAGTCCAGGGGGGAGAGACCCAGTACTTC. Protein sequence: CASSRVQGGETQYF.

The chain carries TRBV10-3 and TRBJ1-1; weak D call: TRBD1 (5 bases). The CDR3 extends over 12 amino acids. Trimming removed 6 bases from V and 0 bases from J, with 5 bases in between. Looked up from germline, CDR1 is ENHRY and CDR2 is SYGVKD. CDR3 residues: CAIRTVNTEAFF. The CDR3 DNA sequence: TGTGCCATCAGGACAGTGAACACTGAAGCTTTCTTT.

V usage is TRBV2 and J usage is TRBJ2-2; D is unclear. Germline-derived CDR1 and CDR2 are SNHLY and FYNNEI. CDR3 length: 14 residues. V lost 0 bases to trimming and J lost 3 bases, with 5 bases between them. The CDR3 DNA follows: TGTGCCAGCAGTGAAGCCTCTCACACCGGGGAGCTGTTTTTT. It yields the protein CASSEASHTGELFF.

The V call is TRBV14, the J call TRBJ2-5; TRBD2 matches at 10 bases. Germline lookup yields CDR1 SGHDN and CDR2 FVKESK. The CDR3 extends over 16 amino acids. Trimming at V came to 1 base and at J to 5 bases, leaving 7 bases not matched to a gene. CDR3 protein: CASSQGSSGGWETQYF. The CDR3 bases are TGTGCCAGCAGCCAAGGGTCTAGCGGGGGCTGGGAGACCCAGTACTTC.

This clone was seen a handful of times. The CDR3 spells CASSYSTRANQPQHF. The CDR3 coding sequence is TGTGCCAGCAGTTACTCGACCAGGGCCAATCAGCCCCAGCATTTT. The chain employs TRBV6-5 and TRBJ1-5, with D perhaps matching TRBD1 (5 bases). V was trimmed by 0 bases and J by 3 bases, leaving 9 bases between them. From germline, CDR1 is MNHEY and CDR2 SVGAGI. The CDR3 extends over 15 amino acids.

The chain couples TRBV2 to TRBJ1-5; perhaps TRBD1 as D (6 bases). CDR1 is SNHLY, CDR2 FYNNEI, per germline. V lost 7 bases and J 0 bases, leaving 10 bases between the germline ends. CDR3 length: 14 residues. CDR3 sequence: CASTTGYSNQPQHF. DNA for the CDR3: TGTGCCAGCACGACAGGCTATAGCAATCAGCCCCAGCATTTT.

V usage is TRBV9 and J usage is TRBJ1-3; D unresolved. Germline CDR1 SGDLS, CDR2 YYNGEE. Trimming stripped 0 bases from V and 0 bases from J, with 4 bases between. The CDR3 is 14 amino acids. CDR3 protein: CASSVVASGNTIYF. Written as DNA, the CDR3 is TGTGCCAGCAGCGTAGTAGCCTCTGGAAACACCATATATTTT.

The chain combines TRBV10-1 with TRBJ2-1; 8 bases map to TRBD2. J gave up 7 bases and V 3 bases, and 14 bases lay outside the gene matches. The CDR3 totals 17 residues. CDR1 is WNHNN and CDR2 is SYGVQD in the germline V gene (reference sequence). CDR3 amino acids: CASSEFMPLSGRNEQFF. CDR3 bases: TGCGCCAGCAGTGAATTTATGCCCTTGAGCGGGAGAAATGAGCAGTTCTTC.

This clone was counted a single time. The chain combines TRBV10-3 with TRBJ2-7; 7 bases are shared with TRBD1. J gave up 3 bases and V 6 bases, and 8 bases lay outside the gene matches. Germline CDR1 ENHRY, CDR2 SYGVKD. The CDR3 length is 14 residues. The CDR3 loop reads CAIRAGQADYEQYF. In DNA form, the CDR3 reads TGTGCCATCAGGGCCGGACAGGCTGACTACGAGCAGTACTTC.

The J gene is TRBJ1-1, the V gene TRBV29-1; TRBD1 aligns across 7 bases. V lost 3 bases to trimming and J lost 1 base; unmatched junction nucleotides: 5. This CDR3 region has 14 residues. Germline V gene lookup returns CDR1 SQVTM and CDR2 ANQGSEA. CDR3 sequence: CSVEVRGSNTEAFF. The CDR3 bases are TGCAGCGTTGAGGTCAGGGGGTCGAACACTGAAGCTTTCTTT.

The V call is TRBV3-1 (or the pseudogene TRBV3-2), the J call TRBJ1-2, with 7 nucleotides matching TRBD1. Trimming at V came to 4 bases and at J to 5 bases, leaving 10 bases not matched to a gene. The CDR3 loop spans 15 amino acids. Germline V gene data show CDR1 as LGHDT and CDR2 as YNNKEL (reference sequence). Written as DNA, the CDR3 is TGTGCCAGCAGCCTCCTAGCGACAGGGCCGTATGGCTACACCTTC. Encoded protein: CASSLLATGPYGYTF.

The rearrangement joins TRBV7-8 to TRBJ1-2; TRBD1 might be the D (5 bases). Germline loops: CDR1 SGHVS, CDR2 FQNEAQ. The CDR3 totals 15 residues. The germline V and J ends were trimmed by 1 base and 4 bases, with 13 bases remaining between them. The CDR3 DNA reads as TGTGCCAGCAGCTTAGTCCGGGGGTCAAGCTATGGCTACACCTTC. Protein product: CASSLVRGSSYGYTF.

The chain couples TRBV30 to TRBJ1-5; weak D call: TRBD1 (6 bases). Between the trimmed V and J ends, which lost 2 bases and 8 bases, there was a span of 19 bases. The CDR3 consists of 15 residues. The germline CDR1 and CDR2 sequences are GTSNPN and SVGIG (reference sequence). The CDR3 region has the DNA TGTGCCTGGAGTCATCTCGGGCAGGGGCCCAAGCCCCAGCATTTT. It yields the protein CAWSHLGQGPKPQHF.

This clone was counted once. The chain recombines TRBV21-1 with TRBJ2-5; TRBD1, the table's D call, lacks a check against the DNA. TRBV21-1 represents a pseudogene. This CDR3 is built from 18 residues. The CDR3 is CASSKDLFRDRVQETQYF. The CDR3 coding sequence is TGTGCCAGCAGCAAAGACCTCTTCCGGGACAGGGTACAAGAGACCCAGTACTTC.

The chain has TRBV28 and TRBJ1-5; 7 positions agree with TRBD1. This CDR3 region has 17 residues. Germline CDR1 and CDR2: MDHEN and SYDVKM. With V trimmed by 1 base and J by 3 bases, 9 bases remained unmatched. Written as DNA, the CDR3 is TGTGCCAGCAGTTTATTCACCACGACAGGGAACAATCAGCCCCAGCATTTT. Its translation: CASSLFTTTGNNQPQHF.